This T cell receptor beta chain came from a study of CD8+CD57+ T cells in acquired aplastic anemia. Both TCR beta VDJ combination and CDR3 sequence profiling were carried out. Genomic DNA was the template for this profiling. TCRdb independently ran MiXCR on the reads; one entry per CDR3 protein. The table shows 200,000 to 300,000 distinct CDR3 sequences, with 82% occurring only once. Trimming removed 4 bases at V and 12 bases at J, with 25 bases between. This CDR3 is 16 amino acids long. Looked up from germline, CDR1 is SEHNR and CDR2 is FQNEAQ (reference sequence). Patients selected for sequencing had displayed CD8+CD57+ cell expansion by flow cytometry. The patients all had a severe acquired aplastic anemia diagnosis. Receipt of therapy had not occurred in any patient by the time of blood sampling.

Specimen: sorted CD4+, CD8+, or CD8+CD57+ T cells (not recorded which) from PBMCs. This clonotype originated in a human donor with aplastic anemia. This chain links TRBV7-9 with TRBJ2-1, with a tentative D call TRBD2 (7 bases). The CDR3, as DNA: TGTGCCAGCAGCTCGGAACGAAGTGGGGGGGCAGAACGGCAGTTCTTC. This sequence encodes CASSSERSGGAERQFF.